This T cell receptor beta chain was documented in a study of blood T cell repertoires in COVID-19. Study as a whole: Samples taken during acute and convalescent COVID-19 were collected in the United States, Italy and Spain.

In the original analysis: Quantification of nucleated cells was approximated via reference gene primer amplification. Profiling relied on immunoSEQ multiplex PCR, and the TCRdb table lists in-frame clones only, not all of them. The V and J calls and the clone size are those of that table, but D and trimming were determined from the DNA. The profile shows about 150,000 clones, 88% of them singletons. Participants were aged roughly 18 to 90 years from some 24 US areas. Recovered status in Cohort 3 required two negative PCRs, clearance, or symptom resolution. The CDR3 covers 13 residues. The germline V gene encodes CDR1 SGHNT and CDR2 YENEEA. V shed 5 bases and J shed 10 bases, with 15 bases lying between them.

The sequenced sample consisted of PBMCs or T cells enriched from blood (not recorded which). The source of this sequence is a woman aged 45-60 years who had recovered from COVID-19. The chain is built from TRBV11-3 and TRBJ2-1, with D perhaps TRBD2 (6 bases). In DNA, the CDR3 is TGTGCCAGCAGCCCGTCGACGGGGAGGGAGCAGTTCTTC. Translated: CASSPSTGREQFF.